These T cell receptor beta chains were read from a single sample in a study of CD8 T cells in Susac syndrome. TCRdb passed the immunoSEQ multiplex PCR reads through MiXCR, listing each CDR3 protein once. The sample lists under 200,000 distinct CDR3 sequences, roughly 95% occurring once. Sequenced material: CD8+ T cells from PBMCs. These receptors all come from a human donor with multiple sclerosis. Both conserved end residues are part of each CDR3. A D gene is named only where the DNA matches it firmly. Not every row has a clone size; where given, it reads once, few, many or a size class.

v_call: TRBV5-1
j_call: TRBJ2-7
d_call: NA
cdr3_length: 15
clone_size: NA
cdr3_nt: TGCGCCAGCAGCTTGGCCGACACCGTAGTCTACGAGCAGTACTTC
cdr3_aa: CASSLADTVVYEQYF

v_call: TRBV15
j_call: TRBJ2-7
d_call: NA
cdr3_length: 12
clone_size: NA
cdr3_nt: TGTGCCACCGCTTCCTGGGGCTACGAGCAGTACTTC
cdr3_aa: CATASWGYEQYF

v_call: TRBV29-1
j_call: TRBJ1-1
d_call: TRBD1
cdr3_length: 15
clone_size: NA
cdr3_nt: TGCAGCGCCTACGGGACAGATAATATGAACACTGAAGCTTTCTTT
cdr3_aa: CSAYGTDNMNTEAFF

v_call: TRBV29-1
j_call: TRBJ2-7
d_call: NA
cdr3_length: 13
clone_size: NA
cdr3_nt: TGCAGCGTGACGGGACCTCTATCCTACGAGCAGTACTTC
cdr3_aa: CSVTGPLSYEQYF

v_call: TRBV4-1
j_call: TRBJ1-5
d_call: NA
cdr3_length: 16
clone_size: few
cdr3_nt: TGCGCCAGCAGCCAAGAGGTAGGGATTAGCAATCAGCCCCAGCATTTT
cdr3_aa: CASSQEVGISNQPQHF

v_call: TRBV9
j_call: TRBJ2-6
d_call: TRBD1
cdr3_length: 19
clone_size: NA
cdr3_nt: TGTGCCAGCAGCGCTTCCGCAGGGGGCGAATCCTCTGGGGCCAACGTCCTGACTTTC
cdr3_aa: CASSASAGGESSGANVLTF

v_call: TRBV7-8
j_call: TRBJ2-5
d_call: NA
cdr3_length: 15
clone_size: NA
cdr3_nt: TGTGCCAGCAGCTTCGGGACGTGGAAAGGAGAGACCCAGTACTTC
cdr3_aa: CASSFGTWKGETQYF

v_call: TRBV29-1
j_call: TRBJ2-3
d_call: NA
cdr3_length: 15
clone_size: NA
cdr3_nt: TGCAGCGTTGAAGGGTGGGACATACCCACAGATACGCAGTATTTT
cdr3_aa: CSVEGWDIPTDTQYF

v_call: TRBV29-1
j_call: TRBJ1-1
d_call: NA
cdr3_length: 12
clone_size: NA
cdr3_nt: TGCAGCGTTGAAAAAGGGTACACTGAAGCTTTCTTT
cdr3_aa: CSVEKGYTEAFF

v_call: TRBV28
j_call: TRBJ2-7
d_call: TRBD2
cdr3_length: 15
clone_size: NA
cdr3_nt: TGTGCCAGCAGTTTAAGCGGGGGTCCGGGCTACGAGCAGTACTTC
cdr3_aa: CASSLSGGPGYEQYF

v_call: TRBV20-1
j_call: TRBJ2-7
d_call: NA
cdr3_length: 13
clone_size: NA
cdr3_nt: TGCAGTGCTAGTTCGGGCCGGGGGTACGAGCAGTACTTC
cdr3_aa: CSASSGRGYEQYF

v_call: TRBV30
j_call: TRBJ1-1
d_call: NA
cdr3_length: 13
clone_size: NA
cdr3_nt: TGTGCCTGGGACGGGACGTCCGTTACTGAAGCTTTCTTT
cdr3_aa: CAWDGTSVTEAFF

v_call: TRBV27
j_call: TRBJ2-3
d_call: NA
cdr3_length: 11
clone_size: few
cdr3_nt: TGTGCCAGCAGTTTTTTAGATACGCAGTATTTT
cdr3_aa: CASSFLDTQYF

v_call: TRBV3-1
j_call: TRBJ2-1
d_call: TRBD2
cdr3_length: 15
clone_size: NA
cdr3_nt: TGTGCCAGCAGCCAAGCAGGGACTAGCGGGAGTAATGAGTTCTTC
cdr3_aa: CASSQAGTSGSNEFF

v_call: TRBV13
j_call: TRBJ2-5
d_call: TRBD2
cdr3_length: 17
clone_size: NA
cdr3_nt: TGTGCCAGCAGCGCCGGACTAGCGGGCCTGGCAGGGGAGACCCAGTACTTC
cdr3_aa: CASSAGLAGLAGETQYF

v_call: TRBV29-1
j_call: TRBJ1-2
d_call: NA
cdr3_length: 13
clone_size: NA
cdr3_nt: TGCAGCGTGTTAGGGGATACTAACTATGGCTACACCTTC
cdr3_aa: CSVLGDTNYGYTF

v_call: TRBV27
j_call: TRBJ1-1
d_call: TRBD1
cdr3_length: 13
clone_size: NA
cdr3_nt: TGTGCCAGCTACACGACAGGGGCTACCGAAGCTTTCTTT
cdr3_aa: CASYTTGATEAFF

v_call: TRBV19
j_call: TRBJ1-5
d_call: NA
cdr3_length: 14
clone_size: NA
cdr3_nt: TGTGCCAGTAGTAGGGACCATAGCAATCAGCCCCAGCATTTT
cdr3_aa: CASSRDHSNQPQHF

v_call: TRBV15
j_call: TRBJ1-2
d_call: NA
cdr3_length: 15
clone_size: NA
cdr3_nt: TGTGCCACCAGCAGTGATTTGGACAGTTTTTATGGCTACACCTTC
cdr3_aa: CATSSDLDSFYGYTF

v_call: TRBV7-9
j_call: TRBJ1-2
d_call: TRBD1
cdr3_length: 12
clone_size: NA
cdr3_nt: TGTGCCAGCAGCTTACAGGGGGCTGGCTACACCTTC
cdr3_aa: CASSLQGAGYTF

v_call: TRBV30
j_call: TRBJ2-5
d_call: TRBD2
cdr3_length: 13
clone_size: NA
cdr3_nt: TGTGCCTGGGGGACTAGCGGGAGTGAGACCCAGTACTTC
cdr3_aa: CAWGTSGSETQYF

v_call: TRBV28
j_call: TRBJ1-2
d_call: NA
cdr3_length: 14
clone_size: NA
cdr3_nt: TGTGCCAGCACCCCGACTGGGGCCCTCTATGGCTACACCTTC
cdr3_aa: CASTPTGALYGYTF

v_call: TRBV6-6
j_call: TRBJ1-3
d_call: TRBD1
cdr3_length: 16
clone_size: NA
cdr3_nt: TGTGCCAGCAGAACACACTCCGGGACAGAGGGAAACACCATATATTTT
cdr3_aa: CASRTHSGTEGNTIYF

v_call: TRBV4-1
j_call: TRBJ2-3
d_call: NA
cdr3_length: 15
clone_size: NA
cdr3_nt: TGCGCCAGCAGCCAACCGGGACAAGTCACAGATACGCAGTATTTT
cdr3_aa: CASSQPGQVTDTQYF

v_call: TRBV4-1
j_call: TRBJ2-3
d_call: NA
cdr3_length: 13
clone_size: once
cdr3_nt: TGCGCCAGCAGTCGGGGCCCCACAGATACGCAGTATTTT
cdr3_aa: CASSRGPTDTQYF

v_call: TRBV5-6
j_call: TRBJ2-5
d_call: TRBD1
cdr3_length: 12
clone_size: NA
cdr3_nt: TGTGCCAGTCAGGGACAGGGGCAGACCCAGTACTTC
cdr3_aa: CASQGQGQTQYF

v_call: TRBV30
j_call: TRBJ2-7
d_call: NA
cdr3_length: 15
clone_size: NA
cdr3_nt: TGTGCCTGGGTACCGGAGGGGTGGGATCCCTACGAGCAGTACTTC
cdr3_aa: CAWVPEGWDPYEQYF

v_call: TRBV20-1
j_call: TRBJ2-7
d_call: TRBD2
cdr3_length: 15
clone_size: NA
cdr3_nt: TGCAGTGCGAGGACTAGCGGGAGTCTCCCCTACGAGCAGTACTTC
cdr3_aa: CSARTSGSLPYEQYF

v_call: TRBV5-1
j_call: TRBJ2-1
d_call: NA
cdr3_length: 14
clone_size: NA
cdr3_nt: TGCGCCAGCAGCTTGGTAGCCTCCTACAATGAGCAGTTCTTC
cdr3_aa: CASSLVASYNEQFF

v_call: TRBV7-6
j_call: TRBJ2-7
d_call: NA
cdr3_length: 14
clone_size: NA
cdr3_nt: TGTGCCAGCAGCTCCGAGGCGGGGTCCTACGAGCAGTACTTC
cdr3_aa: CASSSEAGSYEQYF

v_call: TRBV7-9
j_call: TRBJ1-2
d_call: TRBD1
cdr3_length: 13
clone_size: NA
cdr3_nt: TGTGCCAGCATCGGGACAGGAGACTATGGCTACACCTTC
cdr3_aa: CASIGTGDYGYTF

v_call: TRBV28
j_call: TRBJ2-5
d_call: NA
cdr3_length: 13
clone_size: NA
cdr3_nt: TGTGCCAGCAGTTTATTCTCCAAAGAGACCCAGTACTTC
cdr3_aa: CASSLFSKETQYF

v_call: TRBV9
j_call: TRBJ1-1
d_call: TRBD1
cdr3_length: 14
clone_size: NA
cdr3_nt: TGTGCCAGCAGCGTAGACAGGGGAGGGACTGAAGCTTTCTTT
cdr3_aa: CASSVDRGGTEAFF

v_call: TRBV4-1
j_call: TRBJ1-2
d_call: TRBD1
cdr3_length: 14
clone_size: NA
cdr3_nt: TGCGCCAGCAGCCAGGTACAGGGGGCGGGAGGCTACACCTTC
cdr3_aa: CASSQVQGAGGYTF

v_call: TRBV28
j_call: TRBJ2-6
d_call: NA
cdr3_length: 15
clone_size: NA
cdr3_nt: TGTGCCAGCAGTTTCGAGGGAACTGGGGCCAACGTCCTGACTTTC
cdr3_aa: CASSFEGTGANVLTF

v_call: TRBV4-1
j_call: TRBJ2-7
d_call: TRBD2
cdr3_length: 16
clone_size: NA
cdr3_nt: TGCGCCAGCAGCCAGTACGGACTAGCGGGAAACTACGAGCAGTACTTC
cdr3_aa: CASSQYGLAGNYEQYF

v_call: TRBV20-1
j_call: TRBJ2-5
d_call: NA
cdr3_length: 10
clone_size: few
cdr3_nt: TGCAGTGCTAGTCAAGAGACCCAGTACTTC
cdr3_aa: CSASQETQYF

v_call: TRBV20-1
j_call: TRBJ2-4
d_call: NA
cdr3_length: 13
clone_size: NA
cdr3_nt: TGCAGTGCTAACGAGGGCGTCAGAAACATTCAGTACTTC
cdr3_aa: CSANEGVRNIQYF

v_call: TRBV18
j_call: TRBJ2-1
d_call: NA
cdr3_length: 15
clone_size: NA
cdr3_nt: TGTGCCAGCTCACCCGGGGGAACCTCGATAAATGAGCAGTTCTTC
cdr3_aa: CASSPGGTSINEQFF

v_call: TRBV20-1
j_call: TRBJ2-7
d_call: NA
cdr3_length: 13
clone_size: NA
cdr3_nt: TGCAGTGCTAGAGCGACAGATTCCTACGAGCAGTACTTC
cdr3_aa: CSARATDSYEQYF

v_call: TRBV12-3/TRBV12-4
j_call: TRBJ2-3
d_call: NA
cdr3_length: 15
clone_size: NA
cdr3_nt: TGTGCCAGCAGTTTTCGGGGTCCCGGCACAGATACGCAGTATTTT
cdr3_aa: CASSFRGPGTDTQYF

v_call: TRBV9
j_call: TRBJ2-1
d_call: NA
cdr3_length: 13
clone_size: NA
cdr3_nt: TGTGCCAGCAGCGTAGGAGTGGCGAATGAGCAGTTCTTC
cdr3_aa: CASSVGVANEQFF